The source of this T cell receptor (beta chain) is a study of blood T cell repertoires in COVID-19. Study overall: Sources were T cells, B-cell-depleted T cells, or PBMCs; the material itself was cDNA or gDNA.

Methods used by the authors: Estimates of nucleated cell counts were drawn from the amplification of reference gene primers. The data were produced by immunoSEQ multiplex PCR, yet TCRdb's version contains in-frame clones alone and is incomplete. That table supplies the V and J calls and clone size; D and trimming were determined from the DNA. The data hold roughly 250,000 clones, with about 88% observed a single time. The V end was cut by 6 bases, the J end by 2 bases, with 17 bases between. This CDR3 region has 16 residues. Germline lookup yields CDR1 SNHLY and CDR2 FYNNEI. Donors were grouped by their self-reported clinical history. Donors in Cohort 3 counted as recovered after two negative PCRs, clearance, or symptom resolution.

Material for sequencing was PBMCs or T cells enriched from blood (not recorded which). The chain employs TRBV2 and TRBJ2-4; D possibly corresponds to TRBD2 (6 bases). This TCR came from a woman aged 45-60 years who had recovered from COVID-19. CDR3 sequence (DNA): TGTGCCAGCAGACCTCGTATCGGGGGAACCAAAAACATTCAGTACTTC. It specifies CASRPRIGGTKNIQYF.